The source of this T cell receptor beta chain is a study of blood T cell repertoires in COVID-19. Libraries were prepared by immunoSEQ multiplex PCR; TCRdb keeps only in-frame clonotypes and omits some of them. The sample contains around 250,000 clones, around nine tenths of which appear only once. CDR3 length equals 16 residues. Trimming at V came to 4 bases and at J to 4 bases, leaving 8 bases not matched to a gene. Germline V gene data show CDR1 as SGDLS and CDR2 as YYNGEE. Recruits, aged about 18 to 89 years, lived in 20 to 30 US areas. The chain links TRBV9 to TRBJ2-1; TRBD2 agrees at 10 bases. The material sequenced was PBMCs or T cells enriched from blood (not recorded which). The receptor was derived from a woman aged 50 to 60 who had recovered from COVID-19. This chain's CDR3 is CASSLGLTSGYNEQFF. CDR3 in DNA: TGTGCCAGCAGCCTAGGTTTGACTAGCGGGTACAATGAGCAGTTCTTC.